This T cell receptor beta chain is from a study of radiation and T cells in renal cell carcinoma. TCRdb keeps only in-frame clones here, not all; method: immunoSEQ multiplex PCR. The sample has some 4,000 clones, around three quarters seen once. General study results and limits: In nephrectomy-only tumors, top 100 clonotypes averaged approximately 40%, versus around 54% irradiated. Compared with controls, irradiated tumors had more, larger dominant CDR3 motifs.

In regard to this clone: Its antigen is currently unknown.

CDR1 SGHTA and CDR2 FQGNSA come from the germline V gene. Trimming removed 4 bases at V and 2 bases at J, with 11 bases between. CDR3 length equals 14 residues. The treatment denotes: treatment-naive control, cytoreductive nephrectomy. This clonotype was obtained from a man aged 45 to 65 with renal cell carcinoma. The sample consisted of tumor tissue, taken from a patient whose treatment was nephrectomy without radiotherapy. The gene calls are TRBV7-2 and TRBJ1-2; D is undetermined. The CDR3 sequence is CASSYGYFNYGYTF. In DNA form, the CDR3 reads TGTGCCAGCAGCTACGGGTACTTCAACTATGGCTACACCTTC.